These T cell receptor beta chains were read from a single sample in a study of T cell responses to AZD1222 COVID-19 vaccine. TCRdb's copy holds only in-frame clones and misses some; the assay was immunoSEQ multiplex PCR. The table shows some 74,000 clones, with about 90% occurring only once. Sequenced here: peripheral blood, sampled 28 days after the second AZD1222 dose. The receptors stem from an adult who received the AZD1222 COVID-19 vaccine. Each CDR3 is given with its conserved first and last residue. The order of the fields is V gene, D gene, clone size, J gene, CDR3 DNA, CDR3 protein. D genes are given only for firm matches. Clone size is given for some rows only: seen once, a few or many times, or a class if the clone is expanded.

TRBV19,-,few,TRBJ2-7,TGTGCCAGTAGTCCGGACAGAGACTACGAGCAGTACTTC,CASSPDRDYEQYF
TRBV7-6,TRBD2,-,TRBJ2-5,TGTGCCAGCAGCTTAGATCCGTCGACTAGCGGGAAACTACAAGAGACCCAGTACTTC,CASSLDPSTSGKLQETQYF
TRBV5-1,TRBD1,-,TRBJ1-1,TGCGCCAGCAGCTTCAGGGGGCAGGACACTGAAGCTTTCTTT,CASSFRGQDTEAFF
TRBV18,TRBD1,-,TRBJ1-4,TGTGCCAGCTCAAGGGACAGGGGGCAAGGAGGAGAAAAACTGTTTTTT,CASSRDRGQGGEKLFF
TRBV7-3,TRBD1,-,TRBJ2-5,TGTGCCAGCAGCTCTGGGACAGGGTCGGGGGAGACCCAGTACTTC,CASSSGTGSGETQYF
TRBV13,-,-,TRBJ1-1,TGTGCCAGCGACTCAAGATTAATTGGAAGGGACACTGAAGCTTTCTTT,CASDSRLIGRDTEAFF
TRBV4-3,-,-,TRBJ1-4,TGCGCCAGCAGCCAAGGTTACGCAGGCTCTAATGAAAAACTGTTTTTT,CASSQGYAGSNEKLFF
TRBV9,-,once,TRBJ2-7,TGTGCCAGCAGCGTAGTGATGGACAGCTACGAGCAGTACTTC,CASSVVMDSYEQYF
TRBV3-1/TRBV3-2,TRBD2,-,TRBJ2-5,TGTGCCAGCAGCCTCCTAGCGGCAGAGACCCAGTACTTC,CASSLLAAETQYF
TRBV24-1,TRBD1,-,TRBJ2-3,TGTGCCACCAGTGGGACAGGGGAGAGGGCCACAGATACGCAGTATTTT,CATSGTGERATDTQYF
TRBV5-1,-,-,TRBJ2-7,TGCGCCAGCAGCTTGGAACCGAGCTCCTACGAGCAGTACTTC,CASSLEPSSYEQYF
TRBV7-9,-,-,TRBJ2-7,TGTGCCAGCAGCAGACAGTTGGGTCTCTTGGGCGAGCAGTACTTC,CASSRQLGLLGEQYF
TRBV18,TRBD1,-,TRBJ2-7,TGTGCCAGCTCATCCCCGGGACAGGGTAACTACGAGCAGTACTTC,CASSSPGQGNYEQYF
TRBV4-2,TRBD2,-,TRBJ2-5,TGTGCCAGCAGCGTAGCGGGGGGGGGTGAGACCCAGTACTTC,CASSVAGGGETQYF
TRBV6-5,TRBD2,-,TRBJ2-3,TGTGCCAGCAATACTCTAGCGGGCCCCAAAGATACGCAGTATTTT,CASNTLAGPKDTQYF
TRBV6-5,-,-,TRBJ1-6,TGTGCCAGCAGTTACTCGAACGCGGAACGGCCCCTCCACTTT,CASSYSNAERPLHF
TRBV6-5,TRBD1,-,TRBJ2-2,TGTGCCAGCGGAGCCACAGGGGTGGACACCGGGGAGCTGTTTTTT,CASGATGVDTGELFF
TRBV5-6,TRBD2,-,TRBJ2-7,TGTGCCAGCAGCTTCGCCGGGACTATTTTCTCCTACGAGCAGTACTTC,CASSFAGTIFSYEQYF
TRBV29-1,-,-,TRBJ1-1,TGCAGCGCAGCTTACAGAGAACGCGCTTTCTTT,CSAAYRERAFF
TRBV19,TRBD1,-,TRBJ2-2,TGTGCCAGTAGCCGGGCCGGGACAGGGGGCACCGGGGAGCTGTTTTTT,CASSRAGTGGTGELFF
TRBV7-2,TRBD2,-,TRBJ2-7,TGTGCCAGCAGCTTACCGATAACTAGCGGGGGGGCCTACGAGCAGTACTTC,CASSLPITSGGAYEQYF
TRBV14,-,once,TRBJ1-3,TGTGCCAGCAGCCAAGGAGCCGATCTCAGGGGAAACACCATATATTTT,CASSQGADLRGNTIYF
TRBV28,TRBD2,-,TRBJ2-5,TGTGCCAGCAGTTTCCTAGCGGGCCCCCAAGAGACCCAGTACTTC,CASSFLAGPQETQYF
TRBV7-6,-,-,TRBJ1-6,TGTGCCAGCAGCTTAGGTGCCGGGACGGTTAATTCACCCCTCCACTTT,CASSLGAGTVNSPLHF
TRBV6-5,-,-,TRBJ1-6,TGTGCCAGCGTTCTAGTAGGCAGGAATAATTCACCCCTCCACTTT,CASVLVGRNNSPLHF
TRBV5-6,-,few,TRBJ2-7,TGTGCCAGCAGCTTGACAGGGAGCTCCTACGAGCAGTACTTC,CASSLTGSSYEQYF
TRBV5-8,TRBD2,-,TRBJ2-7,TGTGCCAGCAGCCTGGGCGGGGGGGCCAACGAGCAGTACTTC,CASSLGGGANEQYF
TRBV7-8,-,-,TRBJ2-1,TGTGCCAGCAGCCCAACCACGGGGGGCGGCTCCTACAATGAGCAGTTCTTC,CASSPTTGGGSYNEQFF
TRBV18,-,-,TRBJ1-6,TGTGCCAGCTCCCCCCGGGTGGGGGCGGAGGATTCACCCCTCCACTTT,CASSPRVGAEDSPLHF
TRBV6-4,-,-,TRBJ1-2,TGTGCCAGCAGAGCGACGACAGGAGGGATCTATGGCTACACCTTC,CASRATTGGIYGYTF
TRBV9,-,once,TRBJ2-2,TGTGCCAGCAGCGTAGGTTCCGGGGAGCTGTTTTTT,CASSVGSGELFF
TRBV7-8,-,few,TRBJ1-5,TGTGCCAGCAGCCCTACCCGAGGACCCAGCGTCAAGCCCCAGCATTTT,CASSPTRGPSVKPQHF